These T cell receptor beta chains were read from a single sample in a study of vaccination and CD4 T cells after COVID-19. MiXCR, run by TCRdb on the PCR reads, gives a single entry per CDR3 protein. The table includes 8,500 to 14,000 distinct CDR3 sequences, 69% detected once. No antigens are known for them. Sample: CD4+ T cells from blood, cultured in vitro. These receptors came from a human donor who had recovered from COVID-19. The CDR3 runs from the conserved cysteine through the conserved F or W. The D gene is left open where the match is weak. Clone size is shown for a subset of rows, as once, few, many or a class of expanded clone.

abundance	d_gene	v_gene	j_gene	CDR3nt	CDR3aa
-	-	TRBV2	TRBJ1-5	TGTGCCAGCAGAGCAGGGACTTATAGCAATCAGCCCCAGCATTTT	CASRAGTYSNQPQHF
-	-	TRBV12-3/TRBV12-4	TRBJ1-1	TGTGCCAGCAGTTTGGGACAGAACACTGAAGCTTTCTTT	CASSLGQNTEAFF
-	-	TRBV20-1	TRBJ1-1	TGCAGTGCTAGACCCACAGGAATGAACACTGAAGCTTTCTTT	CSARPTGMNTEAFF
-	TRBD2	TRBV20-1	TRBJ2-2	TGCAGTGCTAGAGTTCGAGGCCGGGGACTAGCGGGAGTGGCCGGGGAGCTGTTTTTT	CSARVRGRGLAGVAGELFF
-	-	TRBV30	TRBJ2-2	TGTGCCTGGACGATACAGGACACCGGGGAGCTGTTTTTT	CAWTIQDTGELFF
-	-	TRBV19	TRBJ1-1	TGTGCCAGTAGTATATCTCCAGTCCGGAACACTGAAGCTTTCTTT	CASSISPVRNTEAFF
-	-	TRBV20-1	TRBJ2-3	TGCAGTGCTTCCTACAGGAGGGTGCGCACAGATACGCAGTATTTT	CSASYRRVRTDTQYF
few	-	TRBV20-1	TRBJ1-6	TGCAGTGCTAGAGACCCCTTAATCGGGGGGTTATCCTATAATTCACCCCTCCACTTT	CSARDPLIGGLSYNSPLHF
-	TRBD2	TRBV24-1	TRBJ2-3	TGTGCCACCAGTGTAGGATCTGGACTAGTCACAGATACGCAGTATTTT	CATSVGSGLVTDTQYF
medium-sized	-	TRBV28	TRBJ1-5	TGTGCCAGCAGTTCGGGGAAGCCCCAGCATTTT	CASSSGKPQHF
-	-	TRBV6-5	TRBJ1-6	TGTGCCGGCAGTTACTCAGGGACCACCTATAATTCACCCCTCCACTTT	CAGSYSGTTYNSPLHF
-	-	TRBV19	TRBJ2-1	TGTGCCAGTAGTATCATTCCTTCGGCGTTTTCCTACAATGAGCAGTTCTTC	CASSIIPSAFSYNEQFF
few	TRBD1	TRBV2	TRBJ1-2	TGTGCCAGCAGTGAAGCTCTAACAGGGGTCAACTATGGCTACACCTTC	CASSEALTGVNYGYTF
-	-	TRBV7-7	TRBJ1-6	TGTGCCAGCAGCCCAACAGCGATATATAATTCACCCCTCCACTTT	CASSPTAIYNSPLHF
-	-	TRBV28	TRBJ1-1	TGTGCCAGCAGTTTACCCCTCGAGCGGGGGGAAGCTTTCTTT	CASSLPLERGEAFF
-	TRBD1	TRBV27	TRBJ1-6	TGTGCCAGCACCCCGAGGACAGGGGAGCCCCTCCACTTT	CASTPRTGEPLHF
once	-	TRBV2	TRBJ1-2	TGTGCCAGCAAGTGGCAGGCAACGTCCTATGGCTACACCTTC	CASKWQATSYGYTF
-	-	TRBV9	TRBJ1-1	TGTGCCAGCAGTGTAAGGTCGTCCCCTATGAACACTGAAGCTTTCTTT	CASSVRSSPMNTEAFF
-	TRBD1	TRBV4-1	TRBJ2-7	TGCGCCAGCAGCCTCCCTAGGACAGGGGAATCCTACGAGCAGTACTTC	CASSLPRTGESYEQYF
-	-	TRBV20-1	TRBJ2-3	TGCAGTGCTGGGGGGACAGACCGCACAGATACGCAGTATTTT	CSAGGTDRTDTQYF
-	TRBD1	TRBV19	TRBJ1-5	TGTGCCAGTAGTATACAGGGACAGGACCCCAATCAGCCCCAGCATTTT	CASSIQGQDPNQPQHF
-	-	TRBV7-9	TRBJ2-1	TGTGCCAGCAGCTTAGGGGGCACAATTTACAATGAGCAGTTCTTC	CASSLGGTIYNEQFF
-	-	TRBV6-1	TRBJ2-4	TGTGCCAGCAGTGCCCTGACGAGGGATAGTAAAAACATTCAGTACTTC	CASSALTRDSKNIQYF
once	-	TRBV2	TRBJ1-5	TGTGCCAGCAAAACAGAGTCATACCAGCCCCAGCATTTT	CASKTESYQPQHF
-	-	TRBV19	TRBJ1-4	TGTGCCAGTAGTGCGATCCTACGGGCAGGCCGTAATGAAAAACTGTTTTTT	CASSAILRAGRNEKLFF
-	-	TRBV11-1	TRBJ2-7	TGTGCCAGCAGCCGTAGTGGCTTCTCCTACGAGCAGTACTTC	CASSRSGFSYEQYF
-	TRBD1	TRBV7-6	TRBJ1-2	TGTGCCAGCAGCCCAAGACAGGGAAACTATGGCTACACCTTC	CASSPRQGNYGYTF
-	TRBD1	TRBV28	TRBJ2-1	TGTGCCAGCAGTTCCGCCGGGACAGGGGGTAACAATGAGCAGTTCTTC	CASSSAGTGGNNEQFF
-	-	TRBV20-1	TRBJ1-4	TGCAGTGCTAGAATTATGGAGGGCGCTGGGAAACTGTTTTTT	CSARIMEGAGKLFF
-	TRBD2	TRBV10-3	TRBJ2-5	TGTGCCATCAGTGGCGGGGGATCCCAAGAGACCCAGTACTTC	CAISGGGSQETQYF
-	-	TRBV6-1	TRBJ1-6	TGTGCCAGCCGAGGGGTTAGGGGGTATAATTCACCCCTCCACTTT	CASRGVRGYNSPLHF
-	TRBD1	TRBV6-5	TRBJ2-7	TGTGCCAGCAGTTACTCGACAGGGTACGAGCAGTACTTC	CASSYSTGYEQYF
-	-	TRBV24-1	TRBJ1-2	TGTGCCACCAGTGATGGAGGGTCGTTGGGCTACACCTTC	CATSDGGSLGYTF
-	TRBD1	TRBV20-1	TRBJ2-1	TGCAGTGCTTCCCGGCCCCAGGGGGCCGGCAATGAGCAGTTCTTC	CSASRPQGAGNEQFF
-	-	TRBV4-2	TRBJ1-3	TGTGCCAGCAGCCAAGATCTGCTCGAGGGCTCTGGAAACACCATATATTTT	CASSQDLLEGSGNTIYF
-	-	TRBV2	TRBJ1-3	TGTGCCAGCAGTGAAGAACGGCGCAGCTCTGGAAACACCATATATTTT	CASSEERRSSGNTIYF
-	-	TRBV7-2	TRBJ1-5	TGTGCCAGCGGCTTAGGCTCAGGGGTTCGGCAGCCCCAGCATTTT	CASGLGSGVRQPQHF
-	TRBD1	TRBV2	TRBJ1-2	TGTGCCAGCAGTGGGACAGGGAATAACTATGGCTACACCTTC	CASSGTGNNYGYTF
-	-	TRBV27	TRBJ1-1	TGTGCCAGCAGTCCTCGGGCCAGCGGGGGCACTGAAGCTTTCTTT	CASSPRASGGTEAFF
-	TRBD1	TRBV12-3/TRBV12-4	TRBJ2-5	TGTGCCAGCAGTTTAGGGACAGGGGGCGGGGAGACCCAGTACTTC	CASSLGTGGGETQYF
-	-	TRBV6-5	TRBJ1-1	TGTGCCAGCAGTTACTCGCGGCAGGGTAACACTGAAGCTTTCTTT	CASSYSRQGNTEAFF
-	-	TRBV10-3	TRBJ2-3	TGTGCCATCAGTGACGAAAGGAGATCGGATACGCAGTATTTT	CAISDERRSDTQYF
-	-	TRBV9	TRBJ1-3	TGTGCCAGCAGCGTAGGCTCCTCTGGAAACACCATATATTTT	CASSVGSSGNTIYF
-	TRBD1	TRBV7-2	TRBJ1-6	TGTGCCAGCAGCTCCCTGGGGACAGGGTTGTCACCCCTCCACTTT	CASSSLGTGLSPLHF
-	TRBD1	TRBV10-3	TRBJ1-2	TGTGCCATCAGTGGGGGACAGGGTGGCGCCGGCTATGGCTACACCTTC	CAISGGQGGAGYGYTF
large	-	TRBV5-1	TRBJ1-3	TGCGCCAGCAGCTTGGACTCAGGCTCTGGAAACACCATATATTTT	CASSLDSGSGNTIYF
-	TRBD1	TRBV11-2	TRBJ2-1	TGTGCCAGCAGCCCGCGGACAGGGCTTACCTACAATGAGCAGTTCTTC	CASSPRTGLTYNEQFF
-	-	TRBV20-1	TRBJ1-2	TGCAGTGCTAGTGTGAGGGTGGTGGTTGGCTACACCTTC	CSASVRVVVGYTF
-	-	TRBV15	TRBJ2-5	TGTGCCACCAGCAGAGATCTCTACCAAGAGACCCAGTACTTC	CATSRDLYQETQYF